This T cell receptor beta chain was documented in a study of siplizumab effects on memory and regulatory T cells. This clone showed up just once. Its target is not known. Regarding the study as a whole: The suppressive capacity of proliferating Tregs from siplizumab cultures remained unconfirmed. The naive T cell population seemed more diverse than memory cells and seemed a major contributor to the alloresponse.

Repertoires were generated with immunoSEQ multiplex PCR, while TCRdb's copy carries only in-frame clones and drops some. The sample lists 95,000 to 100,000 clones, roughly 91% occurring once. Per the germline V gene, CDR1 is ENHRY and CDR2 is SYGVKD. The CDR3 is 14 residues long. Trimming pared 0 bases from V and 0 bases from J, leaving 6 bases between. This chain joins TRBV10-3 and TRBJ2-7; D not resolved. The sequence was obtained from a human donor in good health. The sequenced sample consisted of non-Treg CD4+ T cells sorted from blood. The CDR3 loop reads CAISESVSSYEQYF. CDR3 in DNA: TGTGCCATCAGTGAGTCGGTCAGCTCCTACGAGCAGTACTTC.